This TCR beta chain was recorded in a study of blood T cell repertoires in COVID-19. Profiled with immunoSEQ multiplex PCR; TCRdb holds only in-frame clones, not every one. This sample has 60,000 to 70,000 clones, with just over 85% found just once. Trimming took 6 bases from V and 1 from J; bases not matched to a gene: 2. The CDR3 contains 15 residues. CDR1 is SNHLY and CDR2 is FYNNEI in the germline V gene. The receptor comes from a woman aged 55-70 years with acute or convalescent COVID-19. Sample: peripheral blood. V usage is TRBV2 and J usage is TRBJ1-4; TRBD1 matches at 10 bases. CDR3 amino acids: CASSGQGGTNEKLFF. The CDR3 DNA reads TGTGCCAGCAGCGGACAGGGGGGAACTAATGAAAAACTGTTTTTT.